Listed here are 7 T cell receptor beta chains from one sample, sequenced in a study of regulatory T cells in long-lasting Graves disease. Investigators prepared the TCR beta libraries by applying iRepertoire HTBI primers and Arm-PCR of CDR3 regions. TCRdb redid the calling of the multiplex PCR reads with MiXCR, one entry per CDR3 protein. In the table there are a few hundred thousand distinct CDR3 sequences, roughly 13% of which are singletons. Specified time point: newly diagnosed GD, antithyroid drugs for less than 3 months. Isolated PBMC RNA provided the starting material for the TCR library. These same data were also listed under a study on T cells in Graves' hyperthyroidism and ophthalmopathy.

The sample consisted of peripheral blood mononuclear cells (PBMCs), taken at new diagnosis, from a patient treated with antithyroid drugs. The source of these receptors is a man in his thirties or forties with Graves disease.

This clonotype was counted many times. The chain has TRBV28 and TRBJ2-3; the D gene is possibly TRBD1 (5 bases). Germline V gene lookup returns CDR1 MDHEN and CDR2 SYDVKM. The CDR3 has 16 amino acids. Between the trimmed V and J ends, which lost 2 bases and 2 bases, there was a span of 14 bases. CDR3 sequence reads: CASSLGAQTLTDTQYF. CDR3 nucleotides: TGTGCCAGCAGTTTAGGGGCGCAAACCCTCACAGATACGCAGTATTTT.

V gene TRBV30 combines with J gene TRBJ2-2; 8 positions match TRBD1. The V and J ends lost 4 bases and 0 bases, in that order; junction bases with no gene match: 4. This CDR3 is built from 15 residues. CDR1 and CDR2 from the germline V gene are GTSNPN and SVGIG (reference sequence). This chain's CDR3 is CAWKSTGANTGELFF. CDR3 nucleotides: TGTGCCTGGAAGTCGACAGGGGCGAACACCGGGGAGCTGTTTTTT. Based on the CDR3 plus reference TRBV30 and TRBJ2-2, the full variable domain is SQTIHQWPATLVQPVGSPLSLECTVEGTSNPNLYWYRQAAGRGLQLLFYSVGIGQISSEVPQNLSASRPQDRQFILSSKKLLLSDSGFYLCAWKSTGANTGELFFGEGSRLTVL.

In the case of this clonotype: With a far larger clone one base away, a read error is the likely cause. The rearrangement joins TRBV2 to TRBJ2-7, with TRBD2 as a possible D gene (5 bases). Germline lookup yields CDR1 SNHLY and CDR2 FYNNEI. This CDR3 contains 15 residues. V was cut by 5 bases and J by 2 bases, with 16 bases left in between. Here the CDR3 DNA reads TGTGCCAGCAGTCTCCCATGGACTTCCACCTACGAGCAGTACTTC. Translation: CASSLPWTSTYEQYF.

V is TRBV20-1 and J is TRBJ2-4; 8 bases fit TRBD2. V dropped 4 bases and J dropped 0; count of bases not matched to a gene: 5. The CDR3 covers 15 residues. CDR1 and CDR2 from the germline V gene are DFQATT and SNEGSKA (reference sequence). CDR3 residues: CSAIFSGEAKNIQYF. DNA for the CDR3: TGCAGTGCTATTTTTAGCGGGGAAGCCAAAAACATTCAGTACTTC.

This clonotype has a count of ten or more. The J gene is TRBJ1-4, the V gene TRBV28; no clear D gene. V was trimmed by 5 bases and J by 7 bases, leaving 8 bases between them. From germline, CDR1 is MDHEN and CDR2 SYDVKM. The CDR3 extends over 12 amino acids. The CDR3 here is CASSNEGEKLFF. The CDR3 DNA sequence: TGTGCCAGCAGTAACGAGGGTGAAAAACTGTTTTTT. The whole variable domain, filled in from reference TRBV28 and TRBJ1-4, reads DVKVTQSSRYLVKRTGEKVFLECVQDMDHENMFWYRQDPGLGLRLIYFSYDVKMKEKGDIPEGYSVSREKKERFSLILESASTNQTSMYLCASSNEGEKLFFGSGTQLSVL.

This clonotype was observed at least ten times. This chain joins TRBV7-9 and TRBJ2-7, with D perhaps TRBD2 (5 bases). The CDR3 runs 15 residues. V lost 5 bases and J lost 0, with 14 bases in between. Germline CDR1 is SEHNR and CDR2 is FQNEAQ (reference sequence). DNA for the CDR3: TGTGCCAGCAGCCGAGCAGAGGGAGCCTCCTACGAGCAGTACTTC. This sequence encodes CASSRAEGASYEQYF.

The J gene is TRBJ1-5, the V gene TRBV30, with D maybe TRBD1 (6 bases). The CDR3 sequence is 14 residues long. Germline V gene sequence: CDR1 GTSNPN, CDR2 SVGIG (reference sequence). Trimming removed 5 bases at V and 1 base at J, with 12 bases between. CDR3 coding DNA: TGTGCCTGGGGTGACAGGTTAAGCAATCAGCCCCAGCATTTT. It translates to CAWGDRLSNQPQHF.